The source of this T cell receptor beta chain is a study of identical twins. Study-level results: The authors drew conclusions from cross-sectional statistical analysis rather than following the same donors. Sharing of beta out-of-frame sequences by twins showed a weaker excess. Twin-shared out-of-frame alpha sequences showed excess low generation probability.

TCRdb reanalysed the 5' RACE reads using MiXCR and keeps one entry per CDR3 protein. The profile shows some 630,000 distinct CDR3 sequences, just over 7% of them singletons. The table lists this clonotype with a few counts. Its antigen is not identified. V dropped 5 bases and J dropped 3; count of bases not matched to a gene: 2. The CDR3 runs 14 residues. Germline CDR1 reads KGHSH; CDR2 reads LQKENI. The same data also contributed to another study, on yellow fever vaccine responses in identical twins.

The V call is TRBV18, the J call TRBJ1-5, with 9 bases fitting TRBD1. The receptor's source is a woman aged 18-29 years in good health. Sequenced sample: PBMCs. The CDR3 DNA follows: TGTGCCAGCTCAGGGGACAGGGCCAATCAGCCCCAGCATTTT. Translated: CASSGDRANQPQHF.